The present entry profiles one T cell receptor (beta chain) with its context. CD45RO-negative, CCR7-selected cells formed the naive CD8 fraction, which excluded terminally differentiated effector memory CD45RA+ cells. TCRdb keeps only in-frame clones here, not all; method: immunoSEQ multiplex PCR. The sample has fewer than 700,000 clones, approximately 95% seen once. The data derive from a study of shared clonotypes between healthy human individuals. The CDR3 totals 16 residues. Germline CDR1 reads MNHEY; CDR2 reads SMNVEV (reference sequence). V dropped 5 bases and J dropped 3 bases, with 20 bases sitting between them.

The TCR comes from a woman in her twenties or thirties in good health. The chain employs TRBV27 and TRBJ2-7; possibly TRBD2 for D (5 bases). Sequencing was carried out using naive CD8+ T cells sorted from blood. The CDR3 region is CASSPAWERANYEQYF. Written as DNA, the CDR3 is TGTGCCAGCAGTCCTGCCTGGGAGCGAGCCAACTACGAGCAGTACTTC.